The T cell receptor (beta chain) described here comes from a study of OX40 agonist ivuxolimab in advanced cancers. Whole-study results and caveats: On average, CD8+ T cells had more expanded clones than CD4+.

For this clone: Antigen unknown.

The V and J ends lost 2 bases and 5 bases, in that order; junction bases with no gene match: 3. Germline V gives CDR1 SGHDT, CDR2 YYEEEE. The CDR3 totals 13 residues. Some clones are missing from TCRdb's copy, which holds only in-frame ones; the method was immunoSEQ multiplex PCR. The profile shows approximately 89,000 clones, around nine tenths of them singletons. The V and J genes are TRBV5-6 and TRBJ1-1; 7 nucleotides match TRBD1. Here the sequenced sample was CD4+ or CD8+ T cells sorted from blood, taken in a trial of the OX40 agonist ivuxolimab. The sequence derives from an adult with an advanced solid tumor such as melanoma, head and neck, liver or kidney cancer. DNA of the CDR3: TGTGCCAGCAGCTTACAGGGGCGGACTGAAGCTTTCTTT. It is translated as CASSLQGRTEAFF.